The 13 T cell receptor beta chains reported below all come from one sample, sequenced in a study of human T cells and chemical hapten exposure. TCRdb redid the calling of the RACE reads with MiXCR, one entry per CDR3 protein. The data contain just over 350,000 distinct CDR3 sequences, over 6% of them seen just once; the ten biggest clones take up more than 5.5%. Time point here: patch test 2, 6 weeks after DPC sensitization. The treatment here: therapeutic diphenylcyclopropenone sensitization with weekly scalp DPC. Sequences were derived from whole blood, sampled in connection with sensitization to the hapten diphenylcyclopropenone (DPC). These receptors were taken from a young woman with alopecia areata. Some clones in this sample may be carry-over from other donors' samples.

This chain uses TRBV7-2 with TRBJ2-7; possible D gene TRBD1, 5 bases. CDR1 and CDR2 from the germline V gene are SGHTA and FQGNSA. V dropped 1 base and J dropped 6 bases, with 10 bases sitting between them. The CDR3 consists of 13 residues. CDR3 in DNA: TGTGCCAGCAGCTTAGTAGGGGCTAGCGAGCAGTACTTC. It codes for CASSLVGASEQYF.

The table lists this clonotype with a few counts. J is TRBJ2-3 and V is TRBV12-3 or TRBV12-4; perhaps TRBD2 as D (6 bases). This CDR3 has 16 amino acids. The ends were cut back, 7 bases at V and 2 bases at J, with 19 bases in the middle. CDR3 loop: CASTLGWGVSTDTQYF. The CDR3 DNA is TGTGCCAGCACCCTGGGGTGGGGGGTCTCCACAGATACGCAGTATTTT.

This clonotype was observed a handful of times. The chain employs TRBV24-1 and TRBJ2-3; D gene unclear. Trimming removed 3 bases from V and 4 bases from J, with 16 bases in between. Per the germline V gene, CDR1 is KGHDR and CDR2 is SFDVKD. The CDR3 is 16 amino acids. CDR3 loop: CATSDPQTRRADTQYF. The CDR3 DNA sequence: TGTGCCACCAGTGATCCACAGACCCGACGGGCAGATACGCAGTATTTT.

This clonotype showed up just a few times. The gene calls are TRBV6-2 or TRBV6-3 and TRBJ1-2, with D possibly being TRBD1 (5 bases). Germline values: CDR1 MNHEY, CDR2 SVGEGT. The germline V and J ends were trimmed by 2 bases and 4 bases, with 17 bases remaining between them. The CDR3 is made up of 16 amino acids. CDR3 amino acids: CASSYRRQGYAYGYTF. The CDR3 DNA sequence: TGTGCCAGCAGTTACCGGCGGCAGGGCTATGCCTATGGCTACACCTTC.

Only a few counts were recorded for this clonotype. The rearrangement links TRBV14 to TRBJ2-3, with 7 positions matching TRBD1. Germline trimming cut 3 bases from V and 8 bases from J; bases unmatched to any gene: 14. CDR3 length: 16 residues. CDR1 is SGHDN and CDR2 is FVKESK in the germline V gene. CDR3 sequence: CASSHRTGSVRGTQYF. DNA of the CDR3: TGTGCCAGCAGCCATAGGACAGGATCTGTTCGGGGTACGCAGTATTTT. Looking up the rest from reference TRBV14 and TRBJ2-3 gives the full variable domain: EAGVTQFPSHSVIEKGQTVTLRCDPISGHDNLYWYRRVMGKEIKFLLHFVKESKQDESGMPNNRFLAERTGGTYSTLKVQPAELEDSGVYFCASSHRTGSVRGTQYFGPGTRLTVL.

The table lists this clonotype with many counts. CDR3 sequence reads: CASRDRADSEAFF. CDR3 in DNA: TGTGCCAGCAGAGACAGGGCGGATTCTGAAGCTTTCTTT. V gene TRBV25-1 combines with J gene TRBJ1-1; the match to TRBD1 covers 7 bases. Trimming removed 6 bases from V and 6 bases from J; junction bases left unmatched: 7. The CDR3 contains 13 residues. CDR1 is MGHDK and CDR2 is SYGVNS in the germline V gene.

V usage is TRBV11-2 and J usage is TRBJ2-7; no definite D call. Deletions cut 3 bases from V and 11 bases from J, with 17 bases between. Germline V gene sequence: CDR1 SGHAT, CDR2 FQNNGV. This CDR3 is built from 13 residues. The CDR3 bases are TGTGCCAGCAGCTTCACCCAGCTTGGGGTAGAGTACTTC. This codes for CASSFTQLGVEYF.

V and J are TRBV28 and TRBJ1-5; possibly TRBD1 for D (6 bases). V shed 4 bases and J shed 9 bases, with 16 bases lying between them. The CDR3 length is 14 residues. The germline CDR1 and CDR2 sequences are MDHEN and SYDVKM. The CDR3, as DNA: TGTGCCAGCAGTTCAGGGGCCCGTTTGGGGCCCCAGCATTTT. Translation: CASSSGARLGPQHF.

Note on this clonotype: At one end the junction does not follow the germline gene, possibly because of a read error. The chain uses TRBV12-3 or TRBV12-4 and TRBJ2-7, with TRBD1 matching 8 bases. The CDR3 runs to 12 residues. CDR3 nucleotide sequence: TGTGCCAGCAGTCTAGCCCCGACAGGGGCAAACTTC. Translated, it gives CASSLAPTGANF.

Ten or more counts support this clonotype. This chain links TRBV6-6 with TRBJ1-3; D call uncertain. The germline V and J ends were trimmed by 6 bases and 11 bases, with 17 bases remaining between them. The germline V gene has CDR1 MNHNY and CDR2 SVGAGI (reference sequence). The CDR3 consists of 13 residues. The CDR3 region is CASSPSEWTSIYF. CDR3 in DNA: TGTGCCAGCAGCCCTTCAGAGTGGACTTCCATATATTTT.

This clonotype has more than one count but fewer than ten. The genes are TRBV2 and TRBJ2-1; D is ambiguous. The CDR3 runs 14 residues. V gave up 3 bases and J gave up 0 bases, with 6 bases separating them. Germline V gene lookup returns CDR1 SNHLY and CDR2 FYNNEI. The CDR3 DNA sequence: TGTGCCAGCAGTGACACCTTCTCCTACAATGAGCAGTTCTTC. Protein: CASSDTFSYNEQFF.

This clonotype was counted at least ten times. The V and J genes are TRBV20-1 and TRBJ2-2; TRBD1 matches 7 bases. The V gene's germline CDR1 is DFQATT and CDR2 SNEGSKA (reference sequence). V shed 3 bases and J 3 bases; nucleotides not matched to a gene: 4. The CDR3 consists of 14 residues. Written as DNA, the CDR3 is TGCAGTGCTAGCCCCGGGACAGACACCGGGGAGCTGTTTTTT. Its protein product is CSASPGTDTGELFF.

This chain joins TRBV5-1 and TRBJ2-6; 12 bases line up with TRBD1. This CDR3 is built from 19 residues. CDR1 SGHRS and CDR2 YFSETQ come from the germline V gene. The J segment lost 3 bases and the V segment lost 0 bases, leaving 7 bases of the junction unmatched. CDR3 region: CASSLVGTGGADGANVLTF. The CDR3, as DNA: TGCGCCAGCAGCTTGGTAGGGACAGGGGGCGCGGATGGGGCCAACGTCCTGACTTTC. Combining the CDR3 with reference TRBV5-1 and TRBJ2-6 gives the whole variable domain KAGVTQTPRYLIKTRGQQVTLSCSPISGHRSVSWYQQTPGQGLQFLFEYFSETQRNKGNFPGRFSGRQFSNSRSEMNVSTLELGDSALYLCASSLVGTGGADGANVLTFGAGSRLTVL.